This entry lists 24 T cell receptor beta chains sequenced from one sample in a study of shared clonotypes between healthy human individuals. Method: immunoSEQ multiplex PCR; TCRdb's copy keeps in-frame clones and lacks some. The sample lists 2 million to 3 million clones; about 92% were seen once. The sample was naive CD4+ T cells sorted from blood. Subset described: CD45RA+ positively selected. These receptors all come from a man aged 18 to 29 in good health.

The genes are TRBV28 and TRBJ2-7; D tentatively reads TRBD1 or TRBD2 (5 bases each). Germline loops: CDR1 MDHEN, CDR2 SYDVKM. V shed 3 bases and J shed 2 bases, with 17 bases lying between them. CDR3 size: 16 residues. Here the CDR3 reads CASSLYVGTGTYEQYF. The DNA for the CDR3 is TGTGCCAGCAGTTTGTATGTCGGGACCGGGACCTACGAGCAGTACTTC.

Regarding this clone: Within the sample, other DNA sequences also encode this same CDR3. The DNA for the CDR3 is TGTGCCAGCTCAGGCGACGAAAAACTGTTTTTT. This gives the protein CASSGDEKLFF. The chain is built from TRBV18 and TRBJ1-4; D is undetermined. Trimming stripped 5 bases from V and 8 bases from J, with 6 bases between. The germline CDR1 and CDR2 sequences are KGHSH and LQKENI. This CDR3 has 11 amino acids.

The chain combines TRBV5-1 with TRBJ2-7, with 12 positions matching TRBD1. The V gene end was trimmed by 5 bases and the J gene end by 2 bases; junction bases not matched to a gene: 5. The CDR3 consists of 15 residues. Per germline, CDR1 SGHRS and CDR2 YFSETQ. As DNA, the CDR3 is TGCGCCAGCAGGCTGGGACAGGGGGCAGCCTACGAGCAGTACTTC. It specifies CASRLGQGAAYEQYF.

The genes are TRBV10-1 and TRBJ2-4; 8 positions agree with TRBD1. With 2 bases clipped from V and 9 bases from J, the junction kept 6 bases outside the gene matches. The CDR3 runs to 14 residues. The V gene's germline CDR1 is WNHNN and CDR2 SYGVQD (reference sequence). The CDR3 sequence is CASSEQGAPSIQYF. The CDR3 coding sequence is TGCGCCAGCAGTGAGCAGGGGGCTCCAAGCATTCAGTACTTC.

V and J are TRBV11-3 and TRBJ2-1; D gene unclear. The CDR3 has 12 amino acids. Germline loops: CDR1 SGHNT, CDR2 YENEEA. V dropped 0 bases and J dropped 8 bases, with 5 bases sitting between them. As DNA, the CDR3 is TGTGCCAGCAGCTTAGAATTGGATGAGCAGTTCTTC. This gives the protein CASSLELDEQFF.

This clone was observed a few times. The chain couples TRBV18 to TRBJ2-7; TRBD1 matches at 10 bases. CDR1 and CDR2 (germline): KGHSH, LQKENI. Trimming at V came to 3 bases and at J to 9 bases, leaving 8 bases not matched to a gene. The length of the CDR3 is 14 residues. CDR3 sequence: CASSPVDRGQAQYF. In DNA, the CDR3 is TGTGCCAGCTCACCGGTTGACAGGGGGCAGGCGCAGTACTTC.

This chain uses TRBV7-8 with TRBJ2-1, with a tentative D call TRBD1 (6 bases). The CDR3 has 14 amino acids. Between the trimmed V and J ends, which lost 2 bases and 6 bases, there was a span of 11 bases. Germline values: CDR1 SGHVS, CDR2 FQNEAQ. The CDR3 reads CASSLRGLGNEQFF. The CDR3 bases are TGTGCCAGCAGCTTAAGGGGGTTAGGCAATGAGCAGTTCTTC.

The CDR3 DNA sequence: TGTGCCAGCAGGGGGCTTCTGGAGTTCTTC. Translated: CASRGLLEFF. The V and J genes are TRBV6-5 and TRBJ2-1; possible D gene TRBD1, 5 bases. V dropped 6 bases and J dropped 14 bases, with 11 bases sitting between them. Germline V CDR1 and CDR2: MNHEY, SVGAGI. CDR3 length equals 10 residues.

With respect to this clone: At the DNA level, this CDR3 is encoded by other sequences in the same sample as well. The V gene is TRBV5-1, the J gene TRBJ1-3; D not certain. V dropped 2 bases and J dropped 1 base, with 10 bases sitting between them. This CDR3 is built from 15 residues. Germline V gene sequence: CDR1 SGHRS, CDR2 YFSETQ. The CDR3 DNA is TGCGCCAGCAGCTTAGACGGTTCATCTGGAAACACCATATATTTT. Protein sequence: CASSLDGSSGNTIYF.

V and J are TRBV2 and TRBJ2-1; 8 bases line up with TRBD1. CDR3 length equals 15 residues. In germline, CDR1 is SNHLY, CDR2 FYNNEI. The ends lost 4 bases at V and 3 bases at J; junction bases unmatched: 5. Written as DNA, the CDR3 is TGTGCCAGCAGTGCACGGACAGGGTTCTACAATGAGCAGTTCTTC. Its protein is CASSARTGFYNEQFF.

Concerning this clone itself: The sample holds other DNA sequences that translate to the same CDR3. The rearrangement links TRBV28 to TRBJ1-4; 9 bases align to TRBD1. This CDR3 is 14 amino acids long. In germline, CDR1 is MDHEN, CDR2 SYDVKM. V gave up 5 bases and J gave up 7 bases; unmatched junction bases: 5. The CDR3 is CASSLQGAREKLFF. CDR3 DNA sequence: TGTGCCAGCAGTCTACAGGGGGCTCGTGAAAAACTGTTTTTT.

The V and J genes are TRBV28 and TRBJ1-2; D is possibly TRBD1 (5 bases). This CDR3 comprises 15 residues. V lost 3 bases and J 4 bases, leaving 15 bases between the germline ends. Looked up from germline, CDR1 is MDHEN and CDR2 is SYDVKM. The CDR3 loop is CASSFPQGLGYGYTF. The CDR3 DNA reads as TGTGCCAGCAGTTTCCCCCAGGGATTAGGCTATGGCTACACCTTC.

The chain uses TRBV7-2 and TRBJ2-7; 10 nucleotides agree with TRBD2. Trimming cost V 5 bases and J 9 bases; bases outside gene matches: 7. Germline V gene lookup returns CDR1 SGHTA and CDR2 FQGNSA. This CDR3 is built from 13 residues. CDR3 in DNA: TGTGCCAGCAGCCAACAGGTAGCGGGAGGGCAGTACTTC. It translates to CASSQQVAGGQYF.

Details on this clone: Different DNA sequences within this sample yield the same CDR3. The rearrangement links TRBV18 to TRBJ2-7; the D gene is possibly TRBD1 (6 bases). V gave up 3 bases and J gave up 0 bases, with 9 bases separating them. The CDR3 contains 14 residues. Germline V lookup: CDR1 KGHSH, CDR2 LQKENI. Written as DNA, the CDR3 is TGTGCCAGCTCACCTGACAGGAACTCCTACGAGCAGTACTTC. It yields the protein CASSPDRNSYEQYF.

This rearrangement joins TRBV5-4 to TRBJ2-3; TRBD2 is a possible D gene (7 bases). Between the trimmed V and J ends, which lost 3 bases and 1 base, there was a span of 12 bases. The CDR3 totals 15 residues. The germline V gene has CDR1 SGHNT and CDR2 YYREEE (reference sequence). The CDR3 sequence is CASSSNGGRTDTQYF. The DNA for the CDR3 is TGTGCCAGCAGCTCGAACGGGGGGCGCACAGATACGCAGTATTTT.

This rearrangement joins TRBV10-3 to TRBJ2-7, with 10 bases that match TRBD2. CDR3 length equals 16 residues. CDR1 ENHRY and CDR2 SYGVKD come from the germline V gene. J gave up 0 bases and V 2 bases, and 4 bases lay outside the gene matches. In nucleotides, the CDR3 is TGTGCCATCAGTGAGCGGACTAGCGGATCCTCCTACGAGCAGTACTTC. It yields the protein CAISERTSGSSYEQYF.

This chain joins TRBV5-4 and TRBJ2-2, with D perhaps TRBD1 (5 bases). The CDR3 loop spans 16 amino acids. V was trimmed by 4 bases and J by 0 bases, leaving 13 bases between them. Germline V gene lookup returns CDR1 SGHNT and CDR2 YYREEE (reference sequence). The CDR3 nucleotides are TGTGCCAGCAGCACCAAGGACAAACCGAACACCGGGGAGCTGTTTTTT. Its translation is CASSTKDKPNTGELFF.

V usage is TRBV2 and J usage is TRBJ2-4; D tentatively reads TRBD1 or TRBD2 (5 bases each). Germline assignment: CDR1 SNHLY and CDR2 FYNNEI. V lost 5 bases and J lost 3, with 11 bases in between. The CDR3 sequence is 14 residues long. The CDR3 DNA follows: TGTGCCAGCAGTCCCCGGGACGTCAAAAACATTCAGTACTTC. The encoded protein is CASSPRDVKNIQYF. The variable domain in full, with the rest retrieved from reference TRBV2 and TRBJ2-4, is EPEVTQTPSHQVTQMGQEVILRCVPISNHLYFYWYRQILGQKVEFLVSFYNNEISEKSEIFDDQFSVERPDGSNFTLKIRSTKLEDSAMYFCASSPRDVKNIQYFGAGTRLSVL.

J is TRBJ2-7 and V is TRBV10-3, with 11 bases fitting TRBD1. Losses at the gene ends were 9 bases for V and 5 bases for J; bases not matched to a gene: 6. The length of the CDR3 is 13 residues. Germline V gives CDR1 ENHRY, CDR2 SYGVKD. The CDR3 reads CAIYSGQGDEQYF. The DNA of the CDR3 is TGTGCCATATATTCGGGACAGGGGGACGAGCAGTACTTC.

The chain combines TRBV18 with TRBJ2-3; 11 bases match TRBD2. CDR1 and CDR2 from the germline V gene are KGHSH and LQKENI. Unmatched junction bases numbered 7, after V lost 3 bases and J lost 5 bases. The CDR3 is 16 residues long. The CDR3 is CASSPSGGARGDTQYF. The CDR3 DNA follows: TGTGCCAGCTCACCTAGCGGGGGGGCCCGGGGAGATACGCAGTATTTT. The full variable domain, in which reference TRBV18 and TRBJ2-3 provide the parts outside the CDR3, is NAGVMQNPRHLVRRRGQEARLRCSPMKGHSHVYWYRQLPEEGLKFMVYLQKENIIDESGMPKERFSAEFPKEGPSILRIQQVVRGDSAAYFCASSPSGGARGDTQYFGPGTRLTVL.

This chain uses TRBV6-1 with TRBJ1-1; perhaps TRBD1 as D (5 bases). From germline, CDR1 is MNHNS and CDR2 SASEGT. The V end lost 1 base, the J end lost 4 bases, and 13 bases lay between the germline ends. This CDR3 is 15 amino acids long. The DNA for the CDR3 is TGTGCCAGCAGTGAAGTAAAAGGGGCAGGCACTGAAGCTTTCTTT. Translated, it gives CASSEVKGAGTEAFF.

This clone was seen once. This chain links TRBV13 with TRBJ2-1; 9 nucleotides line up with TRBD2. In germline, CDR1 is PRHDT, CDR2 FYEKMQ (reference sequence). The length of the CDR3 is 15 residues. The junction had 11 bases not matched to a gene; V was cut back by 6 bases and J by 8 bases. The CDR3: CASRDSGTSRHEQFF. As DNA, the CDR3 is TGTGCCAGCAGGGACTCCGGGACTAGCAGGCATGAGCAGTTCTTC.

Concerning this clone: A junction end diverges from the germline sequence, so it may reflect a read error. The chain combines TRBV11-3 with TRBJ1-1, with D unresolved. The CDR3 is made up of 14 amino acids. The germline gives CDR1 SGHNT, CDR2 YENEEA. The CDR3 sequence: CASSLVGRGTGAFF. CDR3 in DNA: TGTGCCAGCAGCTTAGTCGGTCGTGGCACTGGAGCTTTCTTT.

This chain uses TRBV7-2 with TRBJ2-1; D perhaps matches TRBD2 (5 bases). Germline CDR1 SGHTA, CDR2 FQGNSA. The CDR3 length is 14 residues. Trimming left V 5 bases short and J 2 bases short, with 10 bases between. DNA for the CDR3: TGTGCCAGCAGCGAGGGAGCTACCTACAATGAGCAGTTCTTC. Translated, it gives CASSEGATYNEQFF.